These 4 T cell receptor beta chains share one sample of origin, sequenced in a study of T cell responses to AZD1222 COVID-19 vaccine. Clones were read by immunoSEQ multiplex PCR, and TCRdb kept only the in-frame ones, dropping some. The sample records 85,000 to 90,000 clones, nearly 90% being singletons. The specimen was peripheral blood, collected on day 0 of AZD1222 vaccination. The origin of the receptors is an adult in good health.

V gene TRBV20-1 combines with J gene TRBJ1-2; TRBD1 matches 7 bases. With V trimmed by 3 bases and J by 0 bases, 4 bases remained unmatched. Per the germline V gene, CDR1 is DFQATT and CDR2 is SNEGSKA (reference sequence). CDR3 size: 14 residues. DNA for the CDR3: TGCAGTGCTAGTCCGCAGGGGGCTAACTATGGCTACACCTTC. This gives the protein CSASPQGANYGYTF.

The chain recombines TRBV7-2 with TRBJ2-5; D tentatively reads TRBD1 or TRBD2 (5 bases each). Germline values: CDR1 SGHTA, CDR2 FQGNSA. The CDR3 covers 13 residues. The germline V and J ends were trimmed by 5 bases and 1 base, with 8 bases remaining between them. As DNA, the CDR3 is TGTGCCAGCAGCAGGGACCGCCAAGAGACCCAGTACTTC. It yields the protein CASSRDRQETQYF. The whole variable domain, filled in from reference TRBV7-2 and TRBJ2-5, reads GAGVSQSPSNKVTEKGKDVELRCDPISGHTALYWYRQSLGQGLEFLIYFQGNSAPDKSGLPSDRFSAERTGGSVSTLTIQRTQQEDSAVYLCASSRDRQETQYFGPGTRLLVL.

This chain uses TRBV27 with TRBJ1-6, with D possibly TRBD1 on 5 matching bases. CDR1 and CDR2 (germline): MNHEY, SMNVEV (reference sequence). There are 13 residues in the CDR3. The ends were cut back, 2 bases at V and 12 bases at J, with 11 bases in the middle. The CDR3 loop reads CASSLGANLPLHF. The CDR3 DNA sequence: TGTGCCAGCAGTTTAGGGGCCAACCTACCCCTCCACTTT.

The chain recombines TRBV3-1 (or the pseudogene TRBV3-2) with TRBJ2-3; D gene uncertain. The CDR3 runs 14 residues. CDR1 is LGHDT, CDR2 YNNKEL, per germline (reference sequence). V was trimmed by 4 bases and J by 5 bases, leaving 13 bases between them. The CDR3 DNA is TGTGCCAGCAGCCCAAGCATGGCGGTAGATACGCAGTATTTT. Protein product: CASSPSMAVDTQYF.